This entry describes one T cell receptor beta chain. This clone has a single count. The antigen it recognizes is unknown. No much larger clone is present one base from it, and per-base qualities are unavailable. This entry is derived from a study of cytomegalovirus exposure and HLA in healthy donors (dated by TCRdb to about 2017). Notes on the research overall: An earlier analysis of 587 of the donors reported 276 Gb of sequence data and about 120 million unique TCR beta sequences obtained from some 170 million T cells. Roughly 300 gigabases of sequencing data and approximately 92 million unique TCR sequences made up an early release that covered some 640 HLA-typed donors. Of the roughly 410 genotyped donors, 75% to 85% were placed in the genetic ancestry cluster associated with self-reported Caucasian donors. The aim of the study was to test whether cataloging public T cell receptors could identify signatures of past pathogen exposure. The study profiled the T cell repertoires of more than 500 subjects by immunosequencing and related them to cytomegalovirus serostatus. A separate validation cohort of about 110 different subjects was used in addition to the approximately 670-subject first cohort. To predict cytomegalovirus infection status, the study combined high-throughput TCR immunosequencing, statistical association of individual TCRs with disease status, and machine learning. In a later analysis, previously published TCR beta repertoires from 500 to 750 donors were re-analyzed and high-resolution HLA genotyping was added so that TCR occurrence patterns could be studied. Rather than drawing on any new phenotypic data, the later analysis identified candidate immune exposures from TCR beta sequences and the way those sequences occurred across donors. An earlier analysis of 587 of the donors applied high-throughput TCR beta sequencing to assess whether each TCR beta V gene segment acted as functional or pseudogenic. Donor age, sex, ethnicity and CMV serostatus were compiled together with the repertoire data. In a later genetic analysis, genome-wide SNP genotypes for about 65% of the 666 donors were used, and that subset was treated as a discovery cohort. Every repertoire in the discovery cohort had been generated on one and the same sequencing platform. HLA typing covered class I and class II loci at four-digit resolution. Typing coverage differed by locus: A, B, C, DRB1 and DQB1 were typed in about 629-640 donors, DQA1 in approximately 520, DPA1 in approximately 600, and DPB1 in 472. About five DR-DQ haplotypes were treated as single units for association and clustering because of strong linkage in the cohort. Among 350 to 400 genotyped donors of the cohort, an average of 235,054 unique TCR beta nucleotide sequences were sequenced per donor, about a sixth of them non-productive.

Library preparation was by the immunoSEQ multiplex PCR assay. The multiplex PCR relied on a mix of 60 forward primers for TCR Vbeta segments and 13 reverse primers for TCR Jbeta segments. Amplification of the CDR3 region of rearranged TCR beta genes was performed with a multiplex PCR assay on genomic DNA. The amplified TCR beta libraries were sequenced on the Illumina HiSeq System as 87-base-pair reads. As for how the authors treated the data: A later analysis counted around 72 million unique TCR beta chains across the 666 repertoires, and 9.5 million to 11 million of these chains were shared by at least two donors. To remove PCR and sequencing errors, raw reads were error-corrected and collapsed into unique sequences using a nearest-neighbor algorithm that merged closely related sequences. Alignment of CDR3 sequences to IMGT reference sequences was used to assign V, D and J gene segments. For a sequence to be retained, at least a six-nucleotide match to both a V gene segment and a J gene segment was required. A rearrangement counted as productive if the CDR3 had no stop codons and remained in frame with V and J, and every other rearrangement counted as non-productive. CDR3 was defined according to IMGT convention as the region running from the second conserved V-encoded cysteine to the conserved J-encoded phenylalanine. The earlier analysis of 587 of the donors excluded sequences that lacked an unambiguous match to a single V gene segment. In an earlier analysis of approximately 590 of the donors, V segments were called functional above 56.7% productive rearrangements and were called segregating when the between-donor standard deviation exceeded 5%. A statistical classification framework was built for diagnosing cytomegalovirus status from the catalog of TCR beta chain sequences. A later analysis assigned V and J genes by comparing TCR nucleotide sequences with IMGT/GENE-DB human TR gene sequences. The TCRdist pipeline was used in a later analysis to assign CDR3 sequences and most-parsimonious VDJ recombination scenarios. In a later analysis, each TCR beta chain was defined by its CDR3 amino acid sequence together with its V-gene family, and reads without a unique V-gene family were excluded. To address suspected cross-contamination and a sequencing artifact, a later analysis removed roughly 640 highly shared, low-generation-probability nucleotide sequences. In a later analysis, a clonal expansion index was calculated for each public chain from normalized within-repertoire ranks of inferred template counts. In a later analysis, generation probabilities were computed with a VDJ recombination model fitted to out-of-frame rearrangements, and the resulting probabilities were checked against IGoR. A later analysis scored TCR-TCR, TCR-HLA and TCR-CMV co-occurrence with hypergeometric tests, applying a repertoire-size bias correction to TCR pairs. In a later analysis, false discovery rates were estimated by permuting HLA or CMV assignments 20 times. In a later analysis, co-occurring TCRs were grouped using DBSCAN, with TCRdist sequence similarity added in when clustering inside HLA-allele-positive subsets. For co-occurrence clustering, repertoires with fewer than 30,000 or more than 120,000 public chains were excluded, along with 4 to 6 repertoires with anomalous nucleotide sharing. TCRdb provides this immuneACCESS table in a form limited to in-frame rearrangements. Some clones are lacking; in checked studies, under half of them reflect an unresolved V gene, and why the rest are absent is not known. V and J calls and clone size follow that table, whereas D and trimming were derived from the DNA. Within this sample are tens of thousands of clones, with around 70% of them counted one time only. The ten largest clones add up to approximately 6% of the sample.

The junction shows trimming of 7 bases on V and 4 bases on J, plus 18 bases between the germline ends. Looking up the germline V gene yields CDR1 MNHNS and CDR2 SASEGT. The CDR3 covers 15 residues, taking in both the cysteine and the phenylalanine. Only the CDR3 DNA is retained, 45 bases long and in frame from the first base. The cohort was made up of around 720 healthy bone marrow donors. All cohort members were sampled while nominally healthy, although unrecorded immune exposures were likely present. The donor was CMV seronegative and was included in the group of about 400 seronegative cohort members. Each donor provided a peripheral blood sample, and peripheral blood mononuclear cells were used for TCR beta sequencing. Genomic DNA was extracted from the blood cell samples with the Qiagen DNeasy Blood Extraction Kit. What the study reported, not specific to this receptor: Because counts were too low, roughly 16 rarely observed V segments, including chromosome 9 orphons, were left out of the earlier analysis of several hundred of the donors. CMV serostatus was the only immune exposure information available for the cohort. In vitro tests confirmed that a few of the cytomegalovirus-associated TCR beta chains recognize cytomegalovirus antigens. Broadly in line with IMGT annotations, most TCR beta V segments showed up in productive rearrangements about 90% or about 30% of the time in an earlier analysis of several hundred of the donors. Correlated functional status among segregating V segments might reflect linkage disequilibrium, but an unknown experimental factor could not be ruled out. In a later analysis, several top co-occurrence clusters were reported to appear linked to parvovirus B19, influenza, CMV and Epstein-Barr virus. In a later genetic analysis, fewer N-insertions in productive TCRs were reported among donors in an Asian-associated ancestry cluster than the roughly 700-donor mean. In a later analysis, the rate of TCR association differed among HLA loci, with DRB1 alleles having the most associated TCRs and HLA-C alleles having the fewest. V-gene and J-gene trimming of TCR beta chains was associated with a missense DCLRE1C variant in a later genetic analysis, and the association was replicated in an independent cohort. A further reported finding was that TCR beta sequences accurately predicted the HLA-A and HLA-B alleles for most subjects in the first cohort. Some IMGT-functional V segments, including TRBV6-2 and TRBV6-3, could not be distinguished by the 87-base-pair reads and were therefore excluded. In the study, some 160 TCR beta chains were listed as associated with cytomegalovirus. The presence/absence analyses assumed that sequencing depth was roughly uniform across donors, and that assumption may not be true. The classifier was reported to diagnose cytomegalovirus status with high specificity and sensitivity in both the original cohort and the validation cohort. A cluster of highly shared sequence variants was judged likely to be a technical artifact of the sequencing pipeline. A later analysis found that most CMV-associated TCR beta chains appeared HLA-restricted, with HLA associations seemingly driven largely by CMV exposure. Strong co-occurrence of HLA alleles, especially DR and DQ, made assigning TCR associations to individual alleles difficult. The cohort was sequenced for TCR beta chains only, and without alpha or paired-chain data the features that could be detected were limited. In a later analysis, around 17,000 TCR beta sequences were associated with specific HLA alleles at a false discovery rate of 0.05. Most TCR sequences were observed very rarely across donors, whereas some public TCRs were present in many individuals. In a later analysis, HLA-associated TCR beta chains were found to be more clonally expanded and to have lower generation probabilities than equally common non-associated chains. According to the authors, the approach could potentially be generalized to other disease states and immunological phenotypes. Because HLA typing was missing for some donors at each locus, association tests included only the typed subset.

The TCR was taken from a man under 40 in good health and CMV-seronegative. Recombination joined TRBV6-1 with TRBJ2-3; TRBD2 could be the D gene, as 6 bases match. The sequenced sample was PBMCs. The DNA is as follows: TGTGCCAGCAAGGAGGGCGGGGCCGCCGCAGATACGCAGTATTTT. It translates to CASKEGGAAADTQYF.